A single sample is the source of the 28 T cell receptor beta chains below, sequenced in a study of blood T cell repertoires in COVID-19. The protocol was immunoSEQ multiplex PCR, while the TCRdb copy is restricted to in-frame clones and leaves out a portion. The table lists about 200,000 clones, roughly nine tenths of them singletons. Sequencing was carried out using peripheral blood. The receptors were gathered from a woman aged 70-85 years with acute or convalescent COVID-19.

The CDR3 nucleotides are TGTGCCAGCTCACCGACAGGGGGGTCCTACGAGCAGTACTTC. Amino acid sequence: CASSPTGGSYEQYF. The rearrangement uses TRBV18 and TRBJ2-7, with TRBD1 identical over 9 bases. Germline assignment: CDR1 KGHSH and CDR2 LQKENI. Trimming removed 3 bases from V and 1 base from J; junction bases left unmatched: 1. CDR3 length: 14 amino acids.

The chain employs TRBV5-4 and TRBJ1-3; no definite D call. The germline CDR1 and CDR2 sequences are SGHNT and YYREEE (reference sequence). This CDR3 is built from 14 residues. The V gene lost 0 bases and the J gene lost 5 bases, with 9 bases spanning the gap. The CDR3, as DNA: TGTGCCAGCAGCTTGGGTCAGGCTCGAAACACCATATATTTT. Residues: CASSLGQARNTIYF. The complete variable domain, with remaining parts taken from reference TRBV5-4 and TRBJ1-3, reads ETGVTQSPTHLIKTRGQQVTLRCSSQSGHNTVSWYQQALGQGPQFIFQYYREEENGRGNFPPRFSGLQFPNYSSELNVNALELDDSALYLCASSLGQARNTIYFGEGSWLTVV.

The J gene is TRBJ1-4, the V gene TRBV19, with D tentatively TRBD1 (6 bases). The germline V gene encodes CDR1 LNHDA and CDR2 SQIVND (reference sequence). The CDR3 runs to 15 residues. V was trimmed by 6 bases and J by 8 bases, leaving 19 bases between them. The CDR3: CASRSHGQGREKLFF. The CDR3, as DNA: TGTGCCAGTAGGAGTCATGGGCAGGGGAGAGAAAAACTGTTTTTT. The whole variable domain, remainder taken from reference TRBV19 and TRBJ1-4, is DGGITQSPKYLFRKEGQNVTLSCEQNLNHDAMYWYRQDPGQGLRLIYYSQIVNDFQKGDIAEGYSVSREKKESFPLTVTSAQKNPTAFYLCASRSHGQGREKLFFGSGTQLSVL.

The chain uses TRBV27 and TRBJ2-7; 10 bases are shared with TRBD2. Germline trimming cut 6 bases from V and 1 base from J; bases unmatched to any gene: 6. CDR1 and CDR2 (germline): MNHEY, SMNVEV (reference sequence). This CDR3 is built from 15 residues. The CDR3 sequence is CASRVAGGGSYEQYF. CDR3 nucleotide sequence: TGTGCCAGCAGGGTAGCGGGGGGTGGTTCCTACGAGCAGTACTTC.

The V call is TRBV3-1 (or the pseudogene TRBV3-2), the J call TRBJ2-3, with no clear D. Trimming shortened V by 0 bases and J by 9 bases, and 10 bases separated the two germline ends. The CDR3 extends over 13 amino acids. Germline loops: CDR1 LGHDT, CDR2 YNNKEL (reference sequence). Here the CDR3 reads CASSQDSARTQYF. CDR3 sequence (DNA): TGTGCCAGCAGCCAAGATAGTGCTCGAACGCAGTATTTT.

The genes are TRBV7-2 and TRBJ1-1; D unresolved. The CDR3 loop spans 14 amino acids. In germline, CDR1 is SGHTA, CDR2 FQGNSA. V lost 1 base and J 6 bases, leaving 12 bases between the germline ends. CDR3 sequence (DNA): TGTGCCAGCAGCTTAGGTACCACGGGTGCTGAAGCTTTCTTT. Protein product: CASSLGTTGAEAFF. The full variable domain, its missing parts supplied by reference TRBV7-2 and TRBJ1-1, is GAGVSQSPSNKVTEKGKDVELRCDPISGHTALYWYRQSLGQGLEFLIYFQGNSAPDKSGLPSDRFSAERTGGSVSTLTIQRTQQEDSAVYLCASSLGTTGAEAFFGQGTRLTVV.

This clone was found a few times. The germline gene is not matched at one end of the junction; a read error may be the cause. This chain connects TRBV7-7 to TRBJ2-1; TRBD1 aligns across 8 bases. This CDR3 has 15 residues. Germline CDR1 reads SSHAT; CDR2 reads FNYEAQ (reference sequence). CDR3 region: CASSPDRVGYNEQFF. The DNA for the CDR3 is TGTGCTAGCAGCCCGGACAGGGTCGGCTACAATGAGCAGTTCTTC.

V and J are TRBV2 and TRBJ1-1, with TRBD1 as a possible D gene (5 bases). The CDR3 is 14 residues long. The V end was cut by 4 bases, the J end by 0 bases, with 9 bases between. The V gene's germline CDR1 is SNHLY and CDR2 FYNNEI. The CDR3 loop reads CASSGQSMNTEAFF. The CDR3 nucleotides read TGTGCCAGCAGTGGACAGTCAATGAACACTGAAGCTTTCTTT.

The CDR3 nucleotides read TGTGCCAGCAGCCAAGGGGGATTGAGGGAATACGGCTACACCTTC. This codes for CASSQGGLREYGYTF. This rearrangement joins TRBV3-1 (or the pseudogene TRBV3-2) to TRBJ1-2; D call uncertain. Trimming took off 1 base at V and 8 bases at J, with 17 bases between the two ends. The CDR3 has 15 residues. CDR1 is LGHDT, CDR2 YNNKEL, per germline (reference sequence).

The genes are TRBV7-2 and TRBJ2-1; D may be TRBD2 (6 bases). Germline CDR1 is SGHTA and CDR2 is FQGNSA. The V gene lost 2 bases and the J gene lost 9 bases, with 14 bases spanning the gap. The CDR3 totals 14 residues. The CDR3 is CASSLTWVGGEQFF. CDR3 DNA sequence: TGTGCCAGCAGCTTAACCTGGGTGGGGGGTGAGCAGTTCTTC.

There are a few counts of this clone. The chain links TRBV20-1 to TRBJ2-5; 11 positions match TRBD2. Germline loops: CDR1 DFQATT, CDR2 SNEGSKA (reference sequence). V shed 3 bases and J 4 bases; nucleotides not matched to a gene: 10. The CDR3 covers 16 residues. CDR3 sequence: CSASKVAGGQGETQYF. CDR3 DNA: TGCAGTGCTAGTAAGGTAGCGGGAGGGCAAGGAGAGACCCAGTACTTC.

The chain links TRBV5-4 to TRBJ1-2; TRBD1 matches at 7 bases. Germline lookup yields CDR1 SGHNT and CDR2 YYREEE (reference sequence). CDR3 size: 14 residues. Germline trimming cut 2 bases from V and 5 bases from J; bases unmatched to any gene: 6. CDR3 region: CASSFRDRAYGYTF. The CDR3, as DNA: TGTGCCAGCAGCTTCCGGGACAGAGCTTATGGCTACACCTTC.

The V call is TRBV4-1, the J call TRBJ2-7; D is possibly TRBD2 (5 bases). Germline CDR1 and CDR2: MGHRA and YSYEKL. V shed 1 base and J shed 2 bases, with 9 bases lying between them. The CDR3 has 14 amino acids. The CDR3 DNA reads TGCGCCAGCAGCCAAGGAGGACTTGCCTACGAGCAGTACTTC. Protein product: CASSQGGLAYEQYF.

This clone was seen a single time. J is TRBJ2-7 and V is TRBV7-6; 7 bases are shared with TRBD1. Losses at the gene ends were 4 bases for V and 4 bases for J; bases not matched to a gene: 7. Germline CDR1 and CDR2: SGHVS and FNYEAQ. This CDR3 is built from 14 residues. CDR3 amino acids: CASSSLGTAYEQYF. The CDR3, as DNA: TGTGCCAGCAGCTCACTAGGGACAGCATACGAGCAGTACTTC.

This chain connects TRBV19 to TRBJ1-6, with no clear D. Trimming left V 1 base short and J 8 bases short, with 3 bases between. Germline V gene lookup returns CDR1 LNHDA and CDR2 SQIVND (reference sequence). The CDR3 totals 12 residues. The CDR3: CASSIVDSPLHF. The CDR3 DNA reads TGTGCCAGTAGTATAGTCGATTCACCCCTCCACTTT.

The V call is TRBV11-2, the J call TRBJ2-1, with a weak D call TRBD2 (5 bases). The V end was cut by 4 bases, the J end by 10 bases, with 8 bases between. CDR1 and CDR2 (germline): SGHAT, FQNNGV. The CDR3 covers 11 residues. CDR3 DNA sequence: TGTGCCAGCAGCTCCGGGAACGAGCAGTTCTTC. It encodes CASSSGNEQFF. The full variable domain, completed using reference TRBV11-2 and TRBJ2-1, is EAGVAQSPRYKIIEKRQSVAFWCNPISGHATLYWYQQILGQGPKLLIQFQNNGVVDDSQLPKDRFSAERLKGVDSTLKIQPAKLEDSAVYLCASSSGNEQFFGPGTRLTVL.

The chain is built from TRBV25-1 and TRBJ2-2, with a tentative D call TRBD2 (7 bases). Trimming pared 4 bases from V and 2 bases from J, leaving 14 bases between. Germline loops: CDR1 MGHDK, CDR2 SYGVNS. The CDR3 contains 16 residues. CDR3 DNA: TGTGCCAGCAGTGTCCAGGGGAGGGGAAACACCGGGGAGCTGTTTTTT. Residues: CASSVQGRGNTGELFF. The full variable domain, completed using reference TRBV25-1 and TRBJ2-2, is EADIYQTPRYLVIGTGKKITLECSQTMGHDKMYWYQQDPGMELHLIHYSYGVNSTEKGDLSSESTVSRIRTEHFPLTLESARPSHTSQYLCASSVQGRGNTGELFFGEGSRLTVL.

The CDR3 coding sequence is TGTGCCAGCAGTTACCCGGGACAGGGTAGCACTGAAGCTTTCTTT. This sequence encodes CASSYPGQGSTEAFF. This chain links TRBV6-5 with TRBJ1-1; 9 positions agree with TRBD1. V was pared by 2 bases and J by 4 bases, with 5 bases of the junction left unmatched. The CDR3 has 15 amino acids. Germline CDR1 and CDR2: MNHEY and SVGAGI.

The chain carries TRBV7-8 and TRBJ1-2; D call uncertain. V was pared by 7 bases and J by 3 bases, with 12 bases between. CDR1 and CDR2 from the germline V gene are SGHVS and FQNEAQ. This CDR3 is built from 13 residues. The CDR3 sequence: CASTRINDYGYTF. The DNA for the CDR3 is TGTGCCAGCACCCGAATCAATGACTATGGCTACACCTTC. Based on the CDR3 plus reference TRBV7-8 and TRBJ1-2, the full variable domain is GAGVSQSPRYKVAKRGQDVALRCDPISGHVSLFWYQQALGQGPEFLTYFQNEAQLDKSGLPSDRFFAERPEGSVSTLKIQRTQQEDSAVYLCASTRINDYGYTFGSGTRLTVV.

The CDR3 loop is CASSYSRGSYGYTF. The CDR3 DNA reads as TGTGCCAGCAGTTACTCGAGGGGGTCCTATGGCTACACCTTC. V gene TRBV6-5 combines with J gene TRBJ1-2; D perhaps matches TRBD1 (6 bases). The CDR3 contains 14 residues. Germline V lookup: CDR1 MNHEY, CDR2 SVGAGI. Deletions cut 0 bases from V and 4 bases from J, with 9 bases between.

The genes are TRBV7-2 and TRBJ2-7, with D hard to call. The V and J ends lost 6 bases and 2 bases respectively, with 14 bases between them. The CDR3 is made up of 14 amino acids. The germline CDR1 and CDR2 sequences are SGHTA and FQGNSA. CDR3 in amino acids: CASSFPGPAYEQYF. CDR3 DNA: TGTGCCAGCAGTTTTCCTGGGCCAGCCTACGAGCAGTACTTC.

CDR3 nucleotide sequence: TGTGCCAGCAGTTACTCGGGGTTAGACAGGGCCGCTTTCTTT. Translation: CASSYSGLDRAAFF. This chain connects TRBV6-6 to TRBJ1-1, with 7 nucleotides matching TRBD1. Germline V gene lookup returns CDR1 MNHNY and CDR2 SVGAGI (reference sequence). V lost 0 bases, J lost 11 bases, and 9 bases stayed unmatched. The CDR3 length is 14 residues.

CDR3 region: CASDQGLSEKLFF. The CDR3 nucleotides read TGTGCTAGTGATCAGGGCTTAAGTGAAAAACTGTTTTTT. The genes are TRBV12-5 and TRBJ1-4; D is possibly TRBD1 (5 bases). The CDR3 totals 13 residues. Germline V gene lookup returns CDR1 LGHNT and CDR2 FRNRAP. Trimming pared 7 bases from V and 7 bases from J, leaving 13 bases between.

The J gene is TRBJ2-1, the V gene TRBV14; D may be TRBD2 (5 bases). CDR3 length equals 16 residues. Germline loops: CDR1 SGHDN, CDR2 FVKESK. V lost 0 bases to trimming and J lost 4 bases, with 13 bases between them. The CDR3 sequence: CASSQDKAGWYNEQFF. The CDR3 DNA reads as TGTGCCAGCAGCCAAGATAAGGCGGGTTGGTACAATGAGCAGTTCTTC.

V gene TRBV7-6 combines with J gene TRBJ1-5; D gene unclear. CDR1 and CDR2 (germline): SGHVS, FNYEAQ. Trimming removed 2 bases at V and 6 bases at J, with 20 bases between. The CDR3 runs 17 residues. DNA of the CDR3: TGTGCCAGCAGCTTATCGTCCCCTGGCGGGTTTAGTCAGCCCCAGCATTTT. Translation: CASSLSSPGGFSQPQHF.

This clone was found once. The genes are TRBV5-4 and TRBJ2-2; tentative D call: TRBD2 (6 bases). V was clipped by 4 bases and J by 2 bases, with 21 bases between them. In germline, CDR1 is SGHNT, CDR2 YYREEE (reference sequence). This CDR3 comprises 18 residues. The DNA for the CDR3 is TGTGCCAGCAGCCTCCCCCAAGGGTCGGGAGCTAACACCGGGGAGCTGTTTTTT. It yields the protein CASSLPQGSGANTGELFF.

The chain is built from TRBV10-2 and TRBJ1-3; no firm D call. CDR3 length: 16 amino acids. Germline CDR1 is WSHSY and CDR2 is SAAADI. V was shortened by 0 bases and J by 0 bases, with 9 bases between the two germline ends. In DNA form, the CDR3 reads TGCGCCAGCAGTGAGTCGCTATTCTTCTCTGGAAACACCATATATTTT. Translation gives CASSESLFFSGNTIYF.

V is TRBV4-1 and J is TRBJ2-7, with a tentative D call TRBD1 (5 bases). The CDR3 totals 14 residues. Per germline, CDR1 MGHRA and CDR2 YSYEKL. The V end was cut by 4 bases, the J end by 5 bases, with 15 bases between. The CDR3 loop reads CASSPIPGFDEQYF. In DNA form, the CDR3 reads TGCGCCAGCAGCCCCATCCCAGGGTTCGACGAGCAGTACTTC.